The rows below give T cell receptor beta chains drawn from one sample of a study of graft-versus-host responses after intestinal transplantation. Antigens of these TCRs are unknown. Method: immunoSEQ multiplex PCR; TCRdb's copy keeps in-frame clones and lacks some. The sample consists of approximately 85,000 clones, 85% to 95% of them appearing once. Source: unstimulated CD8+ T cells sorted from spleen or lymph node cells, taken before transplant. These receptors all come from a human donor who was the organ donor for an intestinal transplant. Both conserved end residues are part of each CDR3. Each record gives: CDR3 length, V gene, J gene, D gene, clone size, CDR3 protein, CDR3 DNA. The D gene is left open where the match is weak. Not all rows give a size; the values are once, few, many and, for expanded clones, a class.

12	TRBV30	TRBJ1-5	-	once	CAWRVQGQPQHF	TGTGCCTGGCGGGTACAGGGCCAGCCCCAGCATTTT
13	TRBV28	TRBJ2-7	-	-	CASRQVSSYEQYF	TGTGCCAGTAGACAGGTCAGCTCCTACGAGCAGTACTTC
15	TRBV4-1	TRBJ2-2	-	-	CASTLEGRDTGELFF	TGCGCCAGCACCCTCGAGGGTCGAGACACCGGGGAGCTGTTTTTT
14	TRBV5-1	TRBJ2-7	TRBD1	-	CASSPRDRTYEQYF	TGCGCCAGCAGCCCCCGGGACAGAACCTACGAGCAGTACTTC
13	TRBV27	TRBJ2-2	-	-	CASRRRSTGELFF	TGTGCCAGCAGGAGGCGGAGCACCGGGGAGCTGTTTTTT
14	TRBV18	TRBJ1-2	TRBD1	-	CASSPSGTGYGYTF	TGTGCCAGCTCACCATCCGGGACAGGGTATGGCTACACCTTC
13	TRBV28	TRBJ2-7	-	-	CASRYRGSYEQYF	TGTGCCAGCAGGTACCGAGGGTCCTACGAGCAGTACTTC
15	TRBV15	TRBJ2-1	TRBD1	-	CATSKGQGIYNEQFF	TGTGCCACCAGCAAGGGACAGGGTATCTACAATGAGCAGTTCTTC
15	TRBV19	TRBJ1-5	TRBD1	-	CASSITGALNQPQHF	TGTGCCAGTAGCATAACAGGGGCTCTAAATCAGCCCCAGCATTTT
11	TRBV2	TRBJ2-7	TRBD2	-	CASREDYEQYF	TGCGCCAGCCGGGAGGACTACGAGCAGTACTTC
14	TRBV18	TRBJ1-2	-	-	CASSPRVGDDGYTF	TGTGCCAGCTCACCACGGGTAGGGGATGATGGCTACACCTTC
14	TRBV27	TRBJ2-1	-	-	CASSLTGHYNEQFF	TGTGCCAGCAGCTTGACAGGACACTACAATGAGCAGTTCTTC
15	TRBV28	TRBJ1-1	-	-	CASSFDNEGNTEAFF	TGTGCCAGCAGTTTCGATAATGAGGGAAACACTGAAGCTTTCTTT
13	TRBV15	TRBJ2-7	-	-	CATSTSEGYEQYF	TGTGCCACCAGCACCTCCGAGGGCTACGAGCAGTACTTC
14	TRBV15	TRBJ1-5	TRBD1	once	CATSRGDRVEPQHF	TGTGCCACCAGCAGAGGAGACAGGGTAGAGCCCCAGCATTTT
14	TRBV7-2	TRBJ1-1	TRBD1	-	CASSLHRGNTEAFF	TGTGCCAGCAGCTTACACAGGGGGAACACTGAAGCTTTCTTT
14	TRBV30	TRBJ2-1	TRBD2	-	CAWSPSGGAQEQFF	TGTGCCTGGAGTCCAAGCGGGGGGGCCCAAGAGCAGTTCTTC
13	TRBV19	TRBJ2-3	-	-	CASSTGGTDTQYF	TGTGCCAGTAGTACAGGGGGCACAGATACGCAGTATTTT
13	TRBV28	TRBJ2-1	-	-	CASSPPGDNEQFF	TGTGCCAGCAGTCCACCGGGGGATAATGAGCAGTTCTTC
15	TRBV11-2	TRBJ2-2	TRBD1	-	CASNGQGWDTGELFF	TGTGCCAGCAATGGACAGGGATGGGACACCGGGGAGCTGTTTTTT
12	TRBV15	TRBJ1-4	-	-	CATSTTDEKLFF	TGTGCCACCAGCACTACAGATGAAAAACTGTTTTTT
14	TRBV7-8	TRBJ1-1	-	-	CASSPGSRFTEAFF	TGTGCCAGCAGCCCGGGGAGTAGGTTTACTGAAGCTTTCTTT
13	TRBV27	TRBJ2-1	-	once	CASSLVRGNEQFF	TGTGCCAGCAGTTTAGTCCGCGGCAATGAGCAGTTCTTC
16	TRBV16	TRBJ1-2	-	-	CASSQSSGRGNYGYTF	TGTGCCAGCAGCCAATCTTCAGGGCGGGGTAACTATGGCTACACCTTC
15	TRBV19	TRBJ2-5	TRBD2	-	CASSSPGLAGETQYF	TGTGCCAGTAGTAGTCCGGGACTAGCGGGAGAGACCCAGTACTTC
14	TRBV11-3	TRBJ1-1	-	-	CASSAQGKGKEAFF	TGTGCCAGCAGCGCACAGGGAAAGGGAAAGGAAGCTTTCTTT
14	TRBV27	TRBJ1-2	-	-	CASSPLRANYGYTF	TGTGCCAGCAGCCCGCTAAGAGCTAACTATGGCTACACCTTC
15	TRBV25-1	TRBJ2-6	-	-	CASSAQGSGANVLTF	TGTGCCAGCAGTGCGCAGGGCTCTGGGGCCAACGTCCTGACTTTC
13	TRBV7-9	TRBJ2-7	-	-	CASSPPQAYEQYF	TGTGCCAGCAGCCCCCCGCAGGCCTACGAGCAGTACTTC
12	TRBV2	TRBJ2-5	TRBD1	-	CASYQGEGTQYF	TGTGCCAGCTACCAGGGGGAAGGGACCCAGTACTTC
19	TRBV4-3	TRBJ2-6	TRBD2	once	CASSQSGDVWSSGANVLTF	TGCGCCAGCAGCCAAAGCGGGGACGTCTGGAGCTCTGGGGCCAACGTCCTGACTTTC
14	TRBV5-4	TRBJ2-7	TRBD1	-	CASSPSGGVYEQYF	TGTGCCAGCAGCCCCTCAGGGGGAGTCTACGAGCAGTACTTC